Shown below are 21 T cell receptor beta chains from a single sample sequenced in a study of blood T cell repertoires in COVID-19 (dated by TCRdb to between 2020 and 2021). Libraries were prepared through the immunoSEQ multiplex PCR assay. TCRdb obtained this table from immuneACCESS and retained in-frame rearrangements with V and J assigned. These tables miss some clones; where compared with another copy, unresolved V genes account for less than half of the shortfall, and the remainder is unexplained. Counted in this sample were 250,000 to 300,000 clones; about 83% of them appeared once. 5% to 6% of the sample belongs to the ten largest clones. The sample taken for sequencing was peripheral blood. Source of these receptors: a man older than 75 with acute or convalescent COVID-19.

This chain joins TRBV5-1 and TRBJ2-2, with no clear D. CDR1 and CDR2 (germline): SGHRS, YFSETQ. V gave up 3 bases and J gave up 8 bases, with 11 bases separating them. This CDR3 contains 13 residues. DNA for the CDR3: TGCGCCAGCAGCTCGCCAACTAAGGGGGAGCTGTTTTTT. This gives the protein CASSSPTKGELFF.

This sequence joins TRBV4-2 and TRBJ2-3; D is unresolved. With 0 bases removed from V and 0 bases from J, the gap between germline ends came to 10 bases. This CDR3 contains 16 residues. Per germline, CDR1 LGHNA and CDR2 YNFKEQ. CDR3 coding DNA: TGTGCCAGCAGCCAAGACCGCGAGTTAAGCACAGATACGCAGTATTTT. As protein: CASSQDRELSTDTQYF.

The chain joins TRBV7-3 to TRBJ2-2; possible D gene TRBD2, 6 bases. Per germline, CDR1 SGHTA and CDR2 FQGTGA. Trimming cost V 1 base and J 5 bases, with 17 bases left between them. The CDR3 has 17 amino acids. The CDR3: CASSLMAGPGRTGELFF. The CDR3 DNA sequence: TGTGCCAGCAGCTTAATGGCAGGACCTGGGAGGACCGGGGAGCTGTTTTTT.

V is TRBV28 and J is TRBJ2-7; D gene uncertain. Germline loops: CDR1 MDHEN, CDR2 SYDVKM. The CDR3 sequence is 13 residues long. Trimming took 3 bases from V and 1 from J, leaving 7 bases between them. The CDR3 DNA reads as TGTGCCAGCAGTTTTTCGGTTTCCTACGAGCAGTACTTC. Encoded protein: CASSFSVSYEQYF. The full variable domain, rest sourced from reference TRBV28 and TRBJ2-7, is DVKVTQSSRYLVKRTGEKVFLECVQDMDHENMFWYRQDPGLGLRLIYFSYDVKMKEKGDIPEGYSVSREKKERFSLILESASTNQTSMYLCASSFSVSYEQYFGPGTRLTVT.

V gene TRBV6-5 combines with J gene TRBJ2-1; unclear D gene. Trimming took 6 bases from V and 7 from J, leaving 19 bases between them. This CDR3 comprises 15 residues. CDR1 and CDR2 from the germline V gene are MNHEY and SVGAGI. In DNA, the CDR3 is TGTGCCAGCAGCACGACCCGAGTTAGCTGGAATGAGCAGTTCTTC. It encodes CASSTTRVSWNEQFF.

J is TRBJ2-7 and V is TRBV27; TRBD2 aligns across 11 bases. Per the germline V gene, CDR1 is MNHEY and CDR2 is SMNVEV (reference sequence). The V gene end was trimmed by 6 bases and the J gene end by 1 base; junction bases not matched to a gene: 8. The CDR3 is 16 amino acids. CDR3 loop: CASRLTPSGRSYEQYF. DNA for the CDR3: TGTGCCAGCAGACTAACTCCTAGCGGGAGGTCCTACGAGCAGTACTTC.

Only a few counts were recorded for this clone. The chain uses TRBV18 and TRBJ2-7, with TRBD1 as a possible D gene (6 bases). The length of the CDR3 is 16 residues. Trimming shortened V by 2 bases and J by 1 base, and 15 bases separated the two germline ends. Looked up from germline, CDR1 is KGHSH and CDR2 is LQKENI. This chain's CDR3 is CASSPAGAALSYEQYF. The DNA of the CDR3 is TGTGCCAGCTCACCAGCAGGGGCCGCCTTATCCTACGAGCAGTACTTC. Drawing the rest from reference TRBV18 and TRBJ2-7, the complete variable domain is NAGVMQNPRHLVRRRGQEARLRCSPMKGHSHVYWYRQLPEEGLKFMVYLQKENIIDESGMPKERFSAEFPKEGPSILRIQQVVRGDSAAYFCASSPAGAALSYEQYFGPGTRLTVT.

The chain couples TRBV28 to TRBJ2-4; TRBD2 might be the D (7 bases). The germline V and J ends were trimmed by 6 bases and 5 bases, with 11 bases remaining between them. The germline gives CDR1 MDHEN, CDR2 SYDVKM. The CDR3 length is 13 residues. The CDR3: CASRGGGENIQYF. In nucleotides, the CDR3 is TGTGCCAGCAGGGGAGGGGGAGAAAACATTCAGTACTTC.

The chain recombines TRBV27 with TRBJ2-5; D is unresolved. Between the trimmed V and J ends, which lost 2 bases and 1 base, there was a span of 8 bases. The CDR3 covers 14 residues. The V gene's germline CDR1 is MNHEY and CDR2 SMNVEV (reference sequence). The CDR3 reads CASSLEMSQETQYF. CDR3 nucleotides: TGTGCCAGCAGTTTAGAGATGTCCCAAGAGACCCAGTACTTC.

This chain connects TRBV30 to TRBJ2-1, with 12 bases aligning to TRBD2. CDR1 GTSNPN and CDR2 SVGIG come from the germline V gene (reference sequence). This CDR3 comprises 15 residues. The V and J ends lost 3 bases and 4 bases, in that order; junction bases with no gene match: 4. The CDR3 DNA sequence: TGTGCCTGGAGATCCGGGACTAGCGGGTACAATGAGCAGTTCTTC. Its translation is CAWRSGTSGYNEQFF.

The gene calls are TRBV11-3 and TRBJ2-1; TRBD2 aligns across 7 bases. The ends lost 5 bases at V and 4 bases at J; junction bases unmatched: 8. The CDR3 is 15 amino acids. Germline V gives CDR1 SGHNT, CDR2 YENEEA. CDR3 DNA: TGTGCCAGCAGCGGTGGGAGGGGAGGGTACAATGAGCAGTTCTTC. Its protein product is CASSGGRGGYNEQFF.

This chain links TRBV28 with TRBJ1-5, with D perhaps TRBD1 (5 bases). The CDR3 loop spans 15 amino acids. Trimming cost V 7 bases and J 4 bases, with 17 bases left between them. The germline V gene has CDR1 MDHEN and CDR2 SYDVKM. CDR3 residues: CASKRGTGGNQPQHF. The CDR3 nucleotides read TGTGCCAGCAAGAGAGGGACGGGGGGAAATCAGCCCCAGCATTTT.

The chain carries TRBV16 and TRBJ2-3; 10 bases agree with TRBD1. Trimming took 3 bases from V and 2 from J; bases not matched to a gene: 5. The CDR3 is 16 residues long. Germline V gene data show CDR1 as KGHSY and CDR2 as FQNENV. The DNA of the CDR3 is TGTGCCAGCAGCCATACCGGGACAGGGGTCACAGATACGCAGTATTTT. Protein sequence: CASSHTGTGVTDTQYF.

V and J are TRBV19 and TRBJ2-2, with 7 bases lining up with TRBD1. The CDR3 is 18 residues long. Germline-derived CDR1 and CDR2 are LNHDA and SQIVND (reference sequence). Trimming at V came to 6 bases and at J to 3 bases, leaving 16 bases not matched to a gene. The CDR3 DNA is TGTGCCAGTAGCCAACCCAATGCGGTGACAGGGTACACCGGGGAGCTGTTTTTT. Encoded protein: CASSQPNAVTGYTGELFF.

The V gene is TRBV7-9, the J gene TRBJ2-2; D might be TRBD2 (5 bases). This CDR3 is built from 13 residues. Germline V CDR1 and CDR2: SEHNR, FQNEAQ (reference sequence). Trimming stripped 4 bases from V and 6 bases from J, with 9 bases between. The CDR3 sequence: CASSSLRAGELFF. CDR3 nucleotides: TGTGCCAGCAGCTCGCTGAGGGCCGGGGAGCTGTTTTTT.

The CDR3 DNA reads TGTGCCAGCAGCCAACCTAGCGGAGCCACATTCGGGACCCAGTACTTC. Translated, it gives CASSQPSGATFGTQYF. V usage is TRBV3-1 (or the pseudogene TRBV3-2) and J usage is TRBJ2-5; 7 positions match TRBD2. The J segment lost 7 bases and the V segment lost 2 bases, leaving 13 bases of the junction unmatched. CDR1 and CDR2 (germline): LGHDT, YNNKEL (reference sequence). CDR3 length: 16 amino acids.

The genes are TRBV19 and TRBJ2-1, with 7 bases aligning to TRBD1. The V gene's germline CDR1 is LNHDA and CDR2 SQIVND (reference sequence). This CDR3 spans 14 amino acids. Trimming cost V 1 base and J 8 bases; bases outside gene matches: 5. CDR3 sequence reads: CASSIGAGGYEQFF. CDR3 bases: TGTGCCAGTAGTATAGGGGCAGGGGGTTATGAGCAGTTCTTC.

In its sample, this clone was seen once. This chain joins TRBV18 and TRBJ1-2, with D unresolved. V shed 2 bases and J shed 8 bases, with 12 bases lying between them. Looked up from germline, CDR1 is KGHSH and CDR2 is LQKENI. This CDR3 region has 13 residues. CDR3 residues: CASSPRESDGYTF. The CDR3 DNA follows: TGTGCCAGCTCACCAAGGGAGTCAGACGGCTACACCTTC. The entire variable domain, with the rest obtained from reference TRBV18 and TRBJ1-2, is as follows: NAGVMQNPRHLVRRRGQEARLRCSPMKGHSHVYWYRQLPEEGLKFMVYLQKENIIDESGMPKERFSAEFPKEGPSILRIQQVVRGDSAAYFCASSPRESDGYTFGSGTRLTVV.

The CDR3 region has the DNA TGTGCCAGCAGTCCGCCAGGTACCGATGCTTTCTTT. It specifies CASSPPGTDAFF. The chain is built from TRBV28 and TRBJ1-1, with D hard to call. V shed 5 bases and J shed 11 bases, with 15 bases lying between them. This CDR3 region has 12 residues. Germline V gives CDR1 MDHEN, CDR2 SYDVKM.

The chain links TRBV28 to TRBJ1-5, with D perhaps TRBD1 (5 bases). Germline V gene data show CDR1 as MDHEN and CDR2 as SYDVKM. The CDR3 is 15 residues long. V lost 5 bases to trimming and J lost 4 bases, with 15 bases between them. The chain's CDR3 is CASSIPGLKNQPQHF. Written as DNA, the CDR3 is TGTGCCAGCAGTATCCCGGGACTAAAGAATCAGCCCCAGCATTTT.

The chain combines TRBV29-1 with TRBJ2-1, with 11 positions matching TRBD1. CDR3 length equals 16 residues. The trim removed 6 bases at V and 2 bases at J, leaving 9 bases unmatched. Germline V lookup: CDR1 SQVTM, CDR2 ANQGSEA. DNA for the CDR3: TGCAGCGTCGTAACGGGACAGGGGGAAACCTACAATGAGCAGTTCTTC. It translates to CSVVTGQGETYNEQFF.